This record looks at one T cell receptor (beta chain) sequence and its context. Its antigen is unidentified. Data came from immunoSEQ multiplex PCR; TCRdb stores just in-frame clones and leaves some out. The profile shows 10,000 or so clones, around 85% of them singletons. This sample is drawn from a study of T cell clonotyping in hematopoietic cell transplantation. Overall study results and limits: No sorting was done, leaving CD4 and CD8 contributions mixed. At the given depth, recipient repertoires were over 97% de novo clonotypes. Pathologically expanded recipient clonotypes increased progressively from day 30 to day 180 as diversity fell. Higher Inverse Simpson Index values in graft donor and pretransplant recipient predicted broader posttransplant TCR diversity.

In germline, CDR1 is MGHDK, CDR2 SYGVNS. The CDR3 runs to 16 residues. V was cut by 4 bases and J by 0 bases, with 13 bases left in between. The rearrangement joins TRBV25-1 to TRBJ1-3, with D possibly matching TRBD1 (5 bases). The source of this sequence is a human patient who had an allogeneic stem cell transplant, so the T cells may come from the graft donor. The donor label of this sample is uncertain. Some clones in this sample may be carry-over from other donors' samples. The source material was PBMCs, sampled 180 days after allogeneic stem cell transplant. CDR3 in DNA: TGTGCCAGCAGTGTCGCAGGGCCTTTCTCTGGAAACACCATATATTTT. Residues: CASSVAGPFSGNTIYF.